These 28 T cell receptor beta chains were sequenced from one sample in a study of blood T cell repertoires in COVID-19. Generated by immunoSEQ multiplex PCR, the TCRdb table keeps only in-frame clones and is missing some. The sample has almost 50,000 clones, roughly nine tenths seen once. The sequenced sample consisted of peripheral blood. The source of these receptors is a human donor in a cohort sampled during active COVID-19.

CDR3 sequence: CATAGHHTEAFF. The CDR3 DNA sequence: TGTGCCACTGCGGGGCACCACACTGAAGCTTTCTTT. The chain links TRBV12-3 or TRBV12-4 to TRBJ1-1; maybe TRBD1 (5 bases). V dropped 10 bases and J dropped 3 bases, with 12 bases sitting between them. This CDR3 contains 12 residues.

The rearrangement joins TRBV7-9 to TRBJ2-7; 8 nucleotides line up with TRBD1. The trim removed 5 bases at V and 3 bases at J, leaving 6 bases unmatched. This CDR3 contains 14 residues. From germline, CDR1 is SEHNR and CDR2 FQNEAQ (reference sequence). The CDR3, as DNA: TGTGCCAGCAGCCAAACTGACAGGGGCTACGAGCAGTACGTC. Its translation: CASSQTDRGYEQYV.

In nucleotides, the CDR3 is TGTGCCAGCAGCGTAGGTTCGGGAAACACCATATATTTT. Its protein is CASSVGSGNTIYF. V and J are TRBV9 and TRBJ1-3; D is unresolved. Germline V gene lookup returns CDR1 SGDLS and CDR2 YYNGEE. The CDR3 consists of 13 residues. The V end was cut by 0 bases, the J end by 4 bases, with 5 bases between.

The chain links TRBV7-9 to TRBJ2-7, with 12 bases identical to TRBD2. The ends lost 5 bases at V and 4 bases at J; junction bases unmatched: 6. CDR1 is SEHNR, CDR2 FQNEAQ, per germline (reference sequence). CDR3 size: 15 residues. The CDR3 bases are TGTGCCAGCAGCGACCGACTAGCGGGAGCTTACGAGCAGTACTTC. This gives the protein CASSDRLAGAYEQYF.

This chain connects TRBV12-3 or TRBV12-4 to TRBJ2-5, with a possible D match to TRBD1 (6 bases). This CDR3 spans 13 amino acids. V was trimmed by 6 bases and J by 7 bases, leaving 15 bases between them. CDR3 amino acids: CASSVDRLGTQYF. DNA for the CDR3: TGTGCCAGCAGCGTCGACAGGTTGGGGACCCAGTACTTC.

CDR3 nucleotide sequence: TGTGCCAGCAGCTTAGTCCGGCGGCCGCCTACTAACTATGGCTACACCTTC. It yields the protein CASSLVRRPPTNYGYTF. The J gene is TRBJ1-2, the V gene TRBV11-2; D unresolved. V dropped 1 base and J dropped 0 bases, with 15 bases sitting between them. Germline V CDR1 and CDR2: SGHAT, FQNNGV. This CDR3 has 17 amino acids.

The gene calls are TRBV4-1 and TRBJ2-2, with D possibly being TRBD2 (6 bases). Between the trimmed V and J ends, which lost 3 bases and 1 base, there was a span of 15 bases. This CDR3 is built from 17 residues. Germline CDR1 MGHRA, CDR2 YSYEKL. This CDR3 is CASSHPGGGQNTGELFF. The CDR3 nucleotides are TGCGCCAGCAGCCACCCCGGGGGAGGACAGAACACCGGGGAGCTGTTTTTT.

V usage is TRBV5-6 and J usage is TRBJ2-5; maybe TRBD2 (6 bases). The length of the CDR3 is 14 residues. V was shortened by 0 bases and J by 4 bases, with 10 bases between the two germline ends. The germline gives CDR1 SGHDT, CDR2 YYEEEE. Written as DNA, the CDR3 is TGTGCCAGCAGCTTGGCTGGGGGGAGAGAGACCCAGTACTTC. Amino acids: CASSLAGGRETQYF.

The chain employs TRBV24-1 and TRBJ1-5, with a weak D call TRBD1 (6 bases). Germline V lookup: CDR1 KGHDR, CDR2 SFDVKD. CDR3 length: 15 residues. The V end was cut by 3 bases, the J end by 7 bases, with 15 bases between. Here the CDR3 reads CATSDRGGGRQPQHF. The CDR3, as DNA: TGTGCCACCAGTGATCGCGGCGGGGGGCGACAGCCCCAGCATTTT.

The chain uses TRBV10-3 and TRBJ2-5; 11 nucleotides match TRBD2. Germline V gene lookup returns CDR1 ENHRY and CDR2 SYGVKD. V lost 3 bases and J lost 4; bases outside the gene matches: 10. The CDR3 sequence is 17 residues long. The CDR3 DNA is TGTGCCATCAGTGATAGGCCTAGCGGGAGGCTGGCAGAGACCCAGTACTTC. The encoded protein is CAISDRPSGRLAETQYF.

The chain joins TRBV12-3 or TRBV12-4 to TRBJ1-4, with D unclear. Deletions cut 11 bases from V and 1 base from J, with 11 bases between. This CDR3 comprises 13 residues. CDR3 coding DNA: TGTGCCTCCTACAGCGGAACTAATGAAAAACTGTTTTTT. This translates into CASYSGTNEKLFF.

CDR3 sequence reads: CASGLVLAGEGMNTEAFF. CDR3 bases: TGTGCTAGTGGTTTGGTCCTGGCAGGGGAGGGGATGAACACTGAAGCTTTCTTT. The V call is TRBV12-5, the J call TRBJ1-1, with D perhaps matching TRBD1 (6 bases). Germline V gene sequence: CDR1 LGHNT, CDR2 FRNRAP. The CDR3 is 18 residues long. Trimming removed 0 bases at V and 0 bases at J, with 17 bases between.

The chain is built from TRBV5-1 and TRBJ2-1; a weak D match, TRBD1 (5 bases). The V end was cut by 0 bases, the J end by 5 bases, with 6 bases between. This CDR3 comprises 13 residues. Germline assignment: CDR1 SGHRS and CDR2 YFSETQ. Here the CDR3 DNA reads TGCGCCAGCAGCTTGGGGACAAACAATGAGCAGTTCTTC. The encoded protein is CASSLGTNNEQFF.

The chain is built from TRBV7-6 and TRBJ2-1; 9 positions agree with TRBD1. The V gene end was trimmed by 5 bases and the J gene end by 3 bases; junction bases not matched to a gene: 8. The CDR3 covers 16 residues. Germline values: CDR1 SGHVS, CDR2 FNYEAQ. CDR3: CASSPTPGQGYNEQFF. CDR3 sequence (DNA): TGTGCCAGCAGCCCTACGCCGGGACAGGGCTACAATGAGCAGTTCTTC. The entire variable domain, with the rest obtained from reference TRBV7-6 and TRBJ2-1, is as follows: GAGVSQSPRYKVTKRGQDVALRCDPISGHVSLYWYRQALGQGPEFLTYFNYEAQQDKSGLPNDRFSAERPEGSISTLTIQRTEQRDSAMYRCASSPTPGQGYNEQFFGPGTRLTVL.

The chain links TRBV5-6 to TRBJ2-6; no clear D. CDR1 SGHDT and CDR2 YYEEEE come from the germline V gene. The CDR3 is 15 amino acids. Deletions cut 6 bases from V and 0 bases from J, with 10 bases between. The DNA for the CDR3 is TGTGCCAGCAAAAAACAGTTCTCTGGGGCCAACGTCCTGACTTTC. This encodes CASKKQFSGANVLTF.

The chain combines TRBV29-1 with TRBJ1-1; D is possibly TRBD1 (6 bases). The CDR3 sequence is 13 residues long. Germline-derived CDR1 and CDR2 are SQVTM and ANQGSEA. With 6 bases removed from V and 1 base from J, the gap between germline ends came to 12 bases. The DNA for the CDR3 is TGCAGCGTCTTTGACAGGACGAACACTGAAGCTTTCTTT. It codes for CSVFDRTNTEAFF.

The chain links TRBV23-1 to TRBJ1-6; D might be TRBD1 (6 bases). TRBV23-1 is classed as an ORF, of uncertain function. This CDR3 is built from 14 residues. Trimming took off 6 bases at V and 5 bases at J, with 11 bases between the two ends. CDR3 sequence (DNA): TGCGCCAGCAGCGGGACACGCGATAATTCACCCCTCCACTTT. It specifies CASSGTRDNSPLHF.

The genes are TRBV9 and TRBJ2-2; 7 bases map to TRBD1. After removal of 4 bases from V and 8 bases from J, the junction contained 11 bases not matched to a gene. Germline V gene data show CDR1 as SGDLS and CDR2 as YYNGEE. This CDR3 region has 15 residues. The CDR3 nucleotides are TGTGCCAGCAGCTCCCGTCGACAGGGATTTGGGGAGCTGTTTTTT. Protein: CASSSRRQGFGELFF.

The chain carries TRBV1 and TRBJ2-7; the D segment call TRBD2 is taken from the table without a DNA check. TRBV1 is a pseudogene segment. The CDR3 has 14 amino acids. The CDR3 here is CTSRPLRKTYEQYF. The CDR3 coding sequence is TGCACCAGCAGGCCCCTTAGAAAAACCTACGAGCAGTACTTC.

The genes are TRBV2 and TRBJ2-7; D uncertain. CDR1 is SNHLY and CDR2 is FYNNEI in the germline V gene. This CDR3 comprises 12 residues. With 7 bases removed from V and 0 bases from J, the gap between germline ends came to 7 bases. The CDR3 bases are TGTGCCAGCAATCAGGACTCCTACGAGCAGTACTTC. It is translated as CASNQDSYEQYF.

The V and J genes are TRBV28 and TRBJ2-3; tentative D call: TRBD1 (5 bases). This CDR3 is built from 11 residues. The V gene's germline CDR1 is MDHEN and CDR2 SYDVKM. With 8 bases removed from V and 5 bases from J, the gap between germline ends came to 8 bases. CDR3 nucleotides: TGTGCCAGCCAGGGAATAGATACGCAGTATTTT. This encodes CASQGIDTQYF.

This chain connects TRBV7-8 to TRBJ2-5, with a possible D match to TRBD2 (6 bases). The CDR3 totals 14 residues. Per germline, CDR1 SGHVS and CDR2 FQNEAQ. The V end lost 4 bases, the J end lost 5 bases, and 14 bases lay between the germline ends. CDR3 region: CASSSSPAGETQYF. As DNA, the CDR3 is TGTGCCAGCAGCTCCAGTCCGGCGGGGGAGACCCAGTACTTC.

This clone has a handful of counts. The chain links TRBV28 to TRBJ2-7; D gene uncertain. The CDR3 totals 11 residues. CDR1 and CDR2 (germline): MDHEN, SYDVKM. V lost 5 bases to trimming and J lost 3 bases, with 5 bases between them. In DNA, the CDR3 is TGTGCCAGCAGTATCAGCTACGAGCAGTACTTC. This gives the protein CASSISYEQYF.

The chain is built from TRBV4-2 and TRBJ2-1, with a weak D call TRBD1 (5 bases). This CDR3 has 15 residues. CDR1 is LGHNA, CDR2 YNFKEQ, per germline. V dropped 2 bases and J dropped 4 bases, with 12 bases sitting between them. The CDR3 nucleotides are TGTGCCAGCAGCCAACAGACAAGGACATACAATGAGCAGTTCTTC. This sequence encodes CASSQQTRTYNEQFF.

This chain connects TRBV6-6 to TRBJ1-5, with TRBD1 matching 9 bases. J lost 7 bases, V lost 7 bases, and 8 bases had no gene match. This CDR3 has 14 amino acids. CDR1 and CDR2 from the germline V gene are MNHNY and SVGAGI (reference sequence). The CDR3 here is CASILGQGDQPQHF. The DNA of the CDR3 is TGTGCCAGCATCTTGGGACAGGGAGACCAGCCCCAGCATTTT.

Written as DNA, the CDR3 is TGTGCTAGTGGTTTGTTGGTCTCCAGGCCCTCTCGCGAGCAGTACTTC. This sequence encodes CASGLLVSRPSREQYF. The chain links TRBV12-5 to TRBJ2-7, with D unresolved. CDR1 and CDR2 (germline): LGHNT, FRNRAP. The CDR3 is made up of 16 amino acids. Trimming shortened V by 2 bases and J by 6 bases, and 20 bases separated the two germline ends.

The chain employs TRBV6-5 and TRBJ1-2; TRBD1 might be the D (5 bases). CDR3 length: 13 residues. CDR1 is MNHEY, CDR2 SVGAGI, per germline. The V end lost 11 bases, the J end lost 4 bases, and 17 bases lay between the germline ends. CDR3 nucleotide sequence: TGTGCCTGCCACGCCCAGGGATCCTATGGCTACACCTTC. Encoded protein: CACHAQGSYGYTF.

The V call is TRBV14, the J call TRBJ2-2; 10 bases map to TRBD1. J lost 7 bases, V lost 0 bases, and 14 bases had no gene match. Per germline, CDR1 SGHDN and CDR2 FVKESK. The CDR3 spans 19 residues. Written as DNA, the CDR3 is TGTGCCAGCAGCCAAGATCCGGACAGGGGGTATTATCAACACGGGGAGCTGTTTTTT. This codes for CASSQDPDRGYYQHGELFF.